The present T cell receptor beta chain was sequenced within a study of cytomegalovirus exposure and HLA in healthy donors. Study conclusions and caveats: Likely technical artifact: a cluster of highly shared sequence variants.

The PCR had 60 Vbeta and 13 Jbeta primers. Assay used: immunoSEQ multiplex PCR; TCRdb lists only in-frame clones, some missing. The sample records approximately 60,000 clones, roughly 84% being singletons. Comments on this clone: What it recognizes is unknown.

Looked up from germline, CDR1 is SGHNT and CDR2 is YYREEE (reference sequence). The V and J ends lost 4 bases and 0 bases, in that order; junction bases with no gene match: 3. The CDR3 is 17 amino acids. The chain carries TRBV5-4 and TRBJ2-1; 14 bases map to TRBD2. Sample: PBMCs. The receptor was isolated from a man aged 30 to 39 in good health and CMV-seronegative. The CDR3 protein is CASSPGLAGASYNEQFF. As DNA, the CDR3 is TGTGCCAGCAGCCCGGGACTAGCGGGGGCCTCCTACAATGAGCAGTTCTTC.